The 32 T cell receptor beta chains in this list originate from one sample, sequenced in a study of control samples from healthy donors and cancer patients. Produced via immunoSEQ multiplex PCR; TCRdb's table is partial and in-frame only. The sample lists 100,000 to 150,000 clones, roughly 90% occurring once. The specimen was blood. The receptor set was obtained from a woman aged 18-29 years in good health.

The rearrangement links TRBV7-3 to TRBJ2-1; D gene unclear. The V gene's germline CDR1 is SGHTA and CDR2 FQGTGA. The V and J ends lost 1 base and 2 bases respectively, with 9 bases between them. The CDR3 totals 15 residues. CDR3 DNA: TGTGCCAGCAGCTTAAATAGCTCTCCCTACAATGAGCAGTTCTTC. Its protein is CASSLNSSPYNEQFF.

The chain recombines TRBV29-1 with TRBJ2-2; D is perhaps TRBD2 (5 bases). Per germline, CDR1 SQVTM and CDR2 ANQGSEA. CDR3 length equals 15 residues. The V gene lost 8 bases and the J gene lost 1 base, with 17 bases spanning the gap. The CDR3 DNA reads TGCAGCCACGAGGTGAGGGCTCGGAACACCGGGGAGCTGTTTTTT. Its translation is CSHEVRARNTGELFF.

CDR3 bases: TGTGCCAGCAGCCCGGGGATATCTAGCACAGATACGCAGTATTTT. This translates into CASSPGISSTDTQYF. The V call is TRBV7-2, the J call TRBJ2-3, with D maybe TRBD2 (5 bases). V was clipped by 5 bases and J by 0 bases, with 12 bases between them. The length of the CDR3 is 15 residues. Germline V CDR1 and CDR2: SGHTA, FQGNSA.

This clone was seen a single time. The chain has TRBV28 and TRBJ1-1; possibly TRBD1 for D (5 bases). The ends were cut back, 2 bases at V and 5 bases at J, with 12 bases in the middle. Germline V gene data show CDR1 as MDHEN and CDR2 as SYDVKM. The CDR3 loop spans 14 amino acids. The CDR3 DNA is TGTGCCAGCAGTTTAATAGGGTACAGGACTGAAGCTTTCTTT. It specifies CASSLIGYRTEAFF.

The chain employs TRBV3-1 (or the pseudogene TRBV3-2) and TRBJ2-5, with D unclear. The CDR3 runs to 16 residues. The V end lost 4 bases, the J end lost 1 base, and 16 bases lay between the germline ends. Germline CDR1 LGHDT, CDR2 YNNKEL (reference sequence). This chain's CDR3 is CASSPIVVQPQETQYF. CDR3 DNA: TGTGCCAGCAGCCCAATTGTTGTACAGCCCCAAGAGACCCAGTACTTC.

CDR3 amino acids: CASSPGLYTGELFF. In nucleotides, the CDR3 is TGTGCCAGCAGCCCCGGACTTTACACCGGGGAGCTGTTTTTT. V gene TRBV7-9 combines with J gene TRBJ2-2, with D tentatively TRBD2 (5 bases). Trimming stripped 5 bases from V and 3 bases from J, with 10 bases between. CDR3 length: 14 residues. Germline V gene data show CDR1 as SEHNR and CDR2 as FQNEAQ (reference sequence).

The CDR3 spells CASSQDQGGGWETQYF. CDR3 nucleotides: TGCGCCAGCAGCCAAGATCAGGGGGGCGGTTGGGAGACCCAGTACTTC. The chain joins TRBV4-3 to TRBJ2-5, with D perhaps TRBD1 (7 bases). This CDR3 contains 16 residues. CDR1 is LGHNA and CDR2 is YSLEER in the germline V gene. Trimming shortened V by 0 bases and J by 5 bases, and 16 bases separated the two germline ends.

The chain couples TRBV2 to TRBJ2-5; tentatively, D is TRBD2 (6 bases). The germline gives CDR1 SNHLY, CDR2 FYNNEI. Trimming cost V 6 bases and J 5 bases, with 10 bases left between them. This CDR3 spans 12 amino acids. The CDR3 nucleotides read TGTGCCAGCAGAGAGGGAGGCGAGACCCAGTACTTC. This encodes CASREGGETQYF.

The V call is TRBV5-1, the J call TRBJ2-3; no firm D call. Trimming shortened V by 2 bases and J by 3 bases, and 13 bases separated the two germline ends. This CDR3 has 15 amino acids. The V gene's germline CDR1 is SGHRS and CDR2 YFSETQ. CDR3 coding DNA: TGCGCCAGCAGCTTTAAGTGGATTGGGACAGATACGCAGTATTTT. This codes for CASSFKWIGTDTQYF.

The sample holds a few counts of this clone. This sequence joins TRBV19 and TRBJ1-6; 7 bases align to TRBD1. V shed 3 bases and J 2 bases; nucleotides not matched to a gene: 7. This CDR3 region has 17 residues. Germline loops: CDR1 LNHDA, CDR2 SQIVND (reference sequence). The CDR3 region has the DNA TGTGCCAGTAGTATTGGCAGGACAGGCGCCTATAATTCACCCCTCCACTTT. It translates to CASSIGRTGAYNSPLHF.

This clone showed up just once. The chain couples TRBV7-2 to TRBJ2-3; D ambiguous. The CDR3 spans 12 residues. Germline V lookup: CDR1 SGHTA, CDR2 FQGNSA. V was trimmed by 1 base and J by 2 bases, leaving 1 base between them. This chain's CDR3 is CASSLDTDTQYF. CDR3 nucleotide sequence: TGTGCCAGCAGCTTAGACACAGATACGCAGTATTTT.

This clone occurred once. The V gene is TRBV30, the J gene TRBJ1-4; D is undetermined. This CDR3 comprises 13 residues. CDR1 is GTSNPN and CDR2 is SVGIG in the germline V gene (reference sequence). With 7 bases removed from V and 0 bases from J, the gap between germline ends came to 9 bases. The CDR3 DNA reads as TGTGCCTTAAACCCCGCAACTAATGAAAAACTGTTTTTT. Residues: CALNPATNEKLFF.

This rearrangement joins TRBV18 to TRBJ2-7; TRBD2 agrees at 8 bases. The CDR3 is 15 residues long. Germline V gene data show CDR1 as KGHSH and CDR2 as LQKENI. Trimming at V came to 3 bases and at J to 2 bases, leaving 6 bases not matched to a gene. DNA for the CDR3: TGTGCCAGCTCACCGACAACGGGAGGGGCCTACGAGCAGTACTTC. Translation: CASSPTTGGAYEQYF.

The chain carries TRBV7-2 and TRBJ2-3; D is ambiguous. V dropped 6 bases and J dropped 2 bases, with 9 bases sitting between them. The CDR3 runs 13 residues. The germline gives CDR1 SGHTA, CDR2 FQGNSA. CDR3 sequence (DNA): TGTGCCAGCAGAACTACCCCCACAGATACGCAGTATTTT. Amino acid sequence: CASRTTPTDTQYF.

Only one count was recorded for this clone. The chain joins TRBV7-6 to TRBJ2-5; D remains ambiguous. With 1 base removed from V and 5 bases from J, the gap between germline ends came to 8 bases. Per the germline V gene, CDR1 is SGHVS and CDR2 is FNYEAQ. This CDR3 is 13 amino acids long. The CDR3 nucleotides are TGTGCCAGCAGCTTAGGGATCAGGGAGACCCAGTACTTC. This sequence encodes CASSLGIRETQYF.

The CDR3 DNA sequence: TGTGCCAGCAGCCGAAACAGGGGGTTTGGTACTGAAGCTTTCTTT. Amino acids: CASSRNRGFGTEAFF. The chain is built from TRBV6-5 and TRBJ1-1, with TRBD1 matching over 8 bases. CDR1 is MNHEY, CDR2 SVGAGI, per germline. The CDR3 consists of 15 residues. V lost 6 bases and J lost 5; bases outside the gene matches: 11.

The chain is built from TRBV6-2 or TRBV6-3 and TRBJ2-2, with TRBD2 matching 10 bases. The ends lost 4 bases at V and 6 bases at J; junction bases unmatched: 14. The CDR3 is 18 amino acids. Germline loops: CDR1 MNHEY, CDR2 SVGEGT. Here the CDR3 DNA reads TGTGCCAGCAGTTTCTCCCAAAGCGGGAGGGCCGCCTCCGGGGAGCTGTTTTTT. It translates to CASSFSQSGRAASGELFF.

CDR3 nucleotide sequence: TGTGCCAGCGGTGGGATGCAGACCCAGTACTTC. Translating it yields CASGGMQTQYF. The chain uses TRBV6-4 and TRBJ2-5; D not resolved. CDR1 MRHNA and CDR2 SNTAGT come from the germline V gene. CDR3 length: 11 residues. Trimming cost V 8 bases and J 6 bases, with 10 bases left between them.

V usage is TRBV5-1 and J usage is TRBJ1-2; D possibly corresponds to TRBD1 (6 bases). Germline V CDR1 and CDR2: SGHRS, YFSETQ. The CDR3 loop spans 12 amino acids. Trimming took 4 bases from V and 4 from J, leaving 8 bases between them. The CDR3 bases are TGCGCCAGCAGCCTGGACAGCTATGGCTACACCTTC. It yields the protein CASSLDSYGYTF.

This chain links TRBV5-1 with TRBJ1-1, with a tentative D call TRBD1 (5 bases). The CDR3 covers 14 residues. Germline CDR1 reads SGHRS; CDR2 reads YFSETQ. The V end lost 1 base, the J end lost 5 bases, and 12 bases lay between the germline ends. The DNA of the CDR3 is TGCGCCAGCAGCTTGATCCAGGGTGAAACTGAAGCTTTCTTT. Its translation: CASSLIQGETEAFF.

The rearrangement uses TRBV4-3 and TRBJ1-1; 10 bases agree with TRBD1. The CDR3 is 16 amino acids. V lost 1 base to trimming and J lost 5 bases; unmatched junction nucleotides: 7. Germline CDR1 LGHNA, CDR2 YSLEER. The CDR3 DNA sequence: TGCGCCAGCAGCCAAGCCCGACAGGGGGCGCGAACTGAAGCTTTCTTT. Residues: CASSQARQGARTEAFF.

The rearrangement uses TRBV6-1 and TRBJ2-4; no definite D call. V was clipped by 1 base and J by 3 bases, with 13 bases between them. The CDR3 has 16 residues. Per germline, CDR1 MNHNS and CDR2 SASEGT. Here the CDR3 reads CASSEEITPLKNIQYF. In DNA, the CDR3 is TGTGCCAGCAGTGAAGAGATCACGCCCCTCAAAAACATTCAGTACTTC.

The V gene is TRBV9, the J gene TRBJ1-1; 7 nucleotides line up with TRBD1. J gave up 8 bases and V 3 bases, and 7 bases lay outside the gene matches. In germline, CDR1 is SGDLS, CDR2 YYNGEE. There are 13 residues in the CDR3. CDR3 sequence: CASSGYRGEEAFF. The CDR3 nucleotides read TGTGCCAGCAGCGGTTACAGGGGAGAAGAAGCTTTCTTT.

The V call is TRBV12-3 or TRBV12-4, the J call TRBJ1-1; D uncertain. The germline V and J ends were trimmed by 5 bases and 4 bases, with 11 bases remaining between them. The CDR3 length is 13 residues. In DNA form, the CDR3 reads TGTGCCAGCAGTCAAAGGGAGAGCACTGAAGCTTTCTTT. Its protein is CASSQRESTEAFF.

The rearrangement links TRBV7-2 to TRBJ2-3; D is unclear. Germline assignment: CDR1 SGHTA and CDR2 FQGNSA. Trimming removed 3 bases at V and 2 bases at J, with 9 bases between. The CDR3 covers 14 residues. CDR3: CASSFRINTDTQYF. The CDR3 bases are TGTGCCAGCAGCTTCCGCATAAACACAGATACGCAGTATTTT.

The CDR3 nucleotides read TGTGCCAGCAGAACCCCTAGCGGAAACAATGAGCAGTTCTTC. Residues: CASRTPSGNNEQFF. The chain employs TRBV6-6 and TRBJ2-1; 7 nucleotides agree with TRBD2. The trim removed 6 bases at V and 5 bases at J, leaving 7 bases unmatched. Germline V gives CDR1 MNHNY, CDR2 SVGAGI (reference sequence). This CDR3 is built from 14 residues.

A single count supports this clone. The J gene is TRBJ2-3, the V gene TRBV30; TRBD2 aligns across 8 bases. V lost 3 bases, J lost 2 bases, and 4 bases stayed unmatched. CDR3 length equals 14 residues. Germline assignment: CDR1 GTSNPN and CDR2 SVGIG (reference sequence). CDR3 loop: CAWSGGGVTDTQYF. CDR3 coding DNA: TGTGCCTGGAGCGGGGGGGGAGTCACAGATACGCAGTATTTT.

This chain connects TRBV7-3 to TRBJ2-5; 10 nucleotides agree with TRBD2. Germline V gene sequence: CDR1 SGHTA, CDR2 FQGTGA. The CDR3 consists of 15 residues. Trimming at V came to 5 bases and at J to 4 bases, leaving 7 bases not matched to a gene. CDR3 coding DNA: TGTGCCAGCAGCCCAACTAGCGGGGTGGGAGAGACCCAGTACTTC. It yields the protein CASSPTSGVGETQYF.

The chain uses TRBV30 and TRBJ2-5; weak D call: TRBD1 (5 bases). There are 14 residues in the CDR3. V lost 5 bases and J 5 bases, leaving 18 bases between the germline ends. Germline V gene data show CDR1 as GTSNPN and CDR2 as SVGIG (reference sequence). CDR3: CAWADISPVETQYF. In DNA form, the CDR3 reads TGTGCCTGGGCGGACATCAGCCCGGTGGAGACCCAGTACTTC.

In nucleotides, the CDR3 is TGTGCCAGCTCACCACGAAGGACAACCTACAATGAGCAGTTCTTC. Translating it yields CASSPRRTTYNEQFF. The V call is TRBV18, the J call TRBJ2-1; TRBD1 might be the D (5 bases). CDR1 and CDR2 from the germline V gene are KGHSH and LQKENI. Trimming pared 1 base from V and 2 bases from J, leaving 9 bases between. The CDR3 is 15 residues long.

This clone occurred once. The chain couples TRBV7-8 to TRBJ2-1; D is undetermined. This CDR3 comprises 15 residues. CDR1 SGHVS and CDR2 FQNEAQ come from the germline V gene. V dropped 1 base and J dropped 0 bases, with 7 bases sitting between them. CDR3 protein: CASSLGVSSYNEQFF. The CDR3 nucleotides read TGTGCCAGCAGCTTAGGGGTAAGCTCCTACAATGAGCAGTTCTTC.

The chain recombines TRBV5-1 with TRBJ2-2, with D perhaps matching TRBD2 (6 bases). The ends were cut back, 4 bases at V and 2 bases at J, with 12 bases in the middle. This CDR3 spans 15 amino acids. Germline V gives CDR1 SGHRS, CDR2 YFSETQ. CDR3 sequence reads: CASSHPAGNTGELFF. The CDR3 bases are TGCGCCAGCAGCCATCCAGCGGGCAACACCGGGGAGCTGTTTTTT.